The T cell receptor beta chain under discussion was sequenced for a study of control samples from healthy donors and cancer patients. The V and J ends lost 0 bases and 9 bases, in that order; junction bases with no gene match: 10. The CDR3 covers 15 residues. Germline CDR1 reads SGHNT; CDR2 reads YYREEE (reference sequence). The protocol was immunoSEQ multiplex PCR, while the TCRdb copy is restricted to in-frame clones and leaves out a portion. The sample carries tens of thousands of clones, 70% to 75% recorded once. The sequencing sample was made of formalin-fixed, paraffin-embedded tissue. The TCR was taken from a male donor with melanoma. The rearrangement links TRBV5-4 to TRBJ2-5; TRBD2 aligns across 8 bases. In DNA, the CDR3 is TGTGCCAGCAGCTTGGGCCGGGGGGGCGCGGAGGCCCAGTACTTC. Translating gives CASSLGRGGAEAQYF.